This TCR beta chain was sequenced for a study of post-analysis software for immune sequencing data. Presence of unique molecular identifiers characterized the TCR beta cDNA libraries. One entry per CDR3 protein, called by TCRdb with MiXCR from the PCR reads. The sample lists a few hundred thousand distinct CDR3 sequences, around 31% occurring once. Trimming shortened V by 3 bases and J by 5 bases, and 18 bases separated the two germline ends. The CDR3 extends over 16 amino acids. CDR1 is SGHRS and CDR2 is YFSETQ in the germline V gene. Regarding the study as a whole: About 5 TRBV segments occurring more often in patients than controls included TRBV5-6, TRBV5-1 and TRBV20-1.

This clonotype turned up a few times. Its target is not known. The sequence was collected from a girl younger than 18 with multiple sclerosis. The chain combines TRBV5-1 with TRBJ2-1; possible D gene TRBD2, 6 bases. Specimen: blood. DNA for the CDR3: TGCGCCAGCAGCTCACTCCGGCGGGGCCCTCACAATGAGCAGTTCTTC. It is translated as CASSSLRRGPHNEQFF. Full variable domain (remainder filled in from reference TRBV5-1 and TRBJ2-1): KAGVTQTPRYLIKTRGQQVTLSCSPISGHRSVSWYQQTPGQGLQFLFEYFSETQRNKGNFPGRFSGRQFSNSRSEMNVSTLELGDSALYLCASSSLRRGPHNEQFFGPGTRLTVL.